This paragraph reports one T cell receptor (beta chain). This sample is drawn from a study of naive and memory T cell subsets. The beta constant-region primer was an equimolar mix of two oligonucleotides covering TRBC1 and TRBC2. The ligated cDNA underwent four PCR rounds using SP2 and nested alpha and beta constant-region primers. In TCRdb, the UMI-ligation and nested PCR reads were re-called with MiXCR into one record per CDR3 protein. The sample carries about 34,000 distinct CDR3 sequences, less than 20% recorded once. Deletions cut 1 base from V and 6 bases from J, with 16 bases between. This CDR3 contains 16 residues. Germline V CDR1 and CDR2: SGHTA, FQGNSA.

The sequencing input was effector memory CD4+ T cells from blood. Subset meaning: effector memory, CD45RA- CD27-. The clonotype was recovered from a human donor in good health. The chain recombines TRBV7-2 with TRBJ1-5, with D perhaps TRBD1 (5 bases). The CDR3 DNA reads TGTGCCAGCAGCTTAGAATCGGGCAGGGCCGGTCAGCCCCAGCATTTT. Translating gives CASSLESGRAGQPQHF.